This T cell receptor beta chain was identified during a study of PD-1 blockade in classical Hodgkin lymphoma. Sequencing was performed with immunoSEQ multiplex PCR; in TCRdb, only in-frame clones are kept and a portion is missing. The table lists 95,000 to 100,000 clones, around 89% of them singletons, with around 7% in the top ten. All the patients suffered relapse after autologous stem cell transplantation, and brentuximab vedotin exposure differed. Source: peripheral blood mononuclear cells (PBMCs), taken before the second cycle of nivolumab. The receptor comes from a human donor with classical Hodgkin lymphoma.

CDR3 DNA sequence: TGTGCCAGCAACATTCGGGACAGTGCGTCTGGCTACACCTTC. Translated, it gives CASNIRDSASGYTF. The chain recombines TRBV7-2 with TRBJ1-2, with 7 bases identical to TRBD1. Germline trimming cut 7 bases from V and 7 bases from J; bases unmatched to any gene: 12. This CDR3 spans 14 amino acids. Germline CDR1 is SGHTA and CDR2 is FQGNSA.